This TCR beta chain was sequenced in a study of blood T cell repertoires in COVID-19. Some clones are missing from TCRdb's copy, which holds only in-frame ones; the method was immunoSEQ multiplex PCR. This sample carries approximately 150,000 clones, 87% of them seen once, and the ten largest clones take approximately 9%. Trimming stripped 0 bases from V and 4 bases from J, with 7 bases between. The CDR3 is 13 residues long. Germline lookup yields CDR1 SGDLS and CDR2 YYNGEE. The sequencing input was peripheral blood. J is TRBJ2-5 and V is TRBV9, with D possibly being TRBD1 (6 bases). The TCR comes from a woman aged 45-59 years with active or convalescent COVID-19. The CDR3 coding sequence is TGTGCCAGCAGCGTAGACAGGGTAGAGACCCAGTACTTC. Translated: CASSVDRVETQYF.